This passage covers 2 T cell receptor beta chains from one sample sequenced in a study of cytomegalovirus exposure and HLA in healthy donors. The PCR employed 60 Vbeta primers together with 13 Jbeta primers. Only in-frame clones appear in the TCRdb table, and some are missing; sequencing was by immunoSEQ multiplex PCR. The sample yields fewer than 250,000 clones, about three quarters seen once. The specimen sequenced was PBMCs. The receptor set was obtained from a man aged 40-50 years in good health and CMV-seronegative.

The gene calls are TRBV5-1 and TRBJ2-3; the match to TRBD2 covers 9 bases. The CDR3 totals 15 residues. J gave up 4 bases and V 0 bases, and 3 bases lay outside the gene matches. Germline assignment: CDR1 SGHRS and CDR2 YFSETQ. The CDR3, as DNA: TGCGCCAGCAGCTTGGGTAGCGGGGGTGCAGATACGCAGTATTTT. It specifies CASSLGSGGADTQYF.

The chain couples TRBV28 to TRBJ2-6, with D tentatively TRBD2 (6 bases). The CDR3 runs to 13 residues. With 6 bases removed from V and 12 bases from J, the gap between germline ends came to 15 bases. Germline loops: CDR1 MDHEN, CDR2 SYDVKM. The CDR3 DNA follows: TGTGCCAGCAGCCCCCGGGGGTCTGGCGTCCTGACTTTC. Translating gives CASSPRGSGVLTF.